This is a list of T cell receptor beta chains from one sample in a study of CD8 T cells in Susac syndrome. Via MiXCR, TCRdb re-called the immunoSEQ multiplex PCR reads, giving one row per CDR3 protein. The sample has tens of thousands of distinct CDR3 sequences, about 92% seen once. Specimen: CD4+ T cells from PBMCs. The receptors derive from a human donor with Susac syndrome. Each CDR3 is given with its conserved first and last residue. A D gene is named only where the DNA matches it firmly. Not every row has a clone size; where given, it reads once, few, many or a size class.

v_call,clone_size,j_call,d_call,cdr3_aa,cdr3_nt
TRBV6-5,NA,TRBJ2-3,TRBD2,CASSYPGLAGATDTQYF,TGTGCCAGCAGTTACCCGGGACTAGCGGGGGCCACAGATACGCAGTATTTT
TRBV27,NA,TRBJ2-1,TRBD1,CASSFMGQLRNEQFF,TGTGCCAGCAGTTTTATGGGACAGCTACGCAATGAGCAGTTCTTC
TRBV7-2,NA,TRBJ1-5,NA,CASSPGATSNQPQHF,TGTGCCAGCAGCCCTGGGGCTACAAGCAATCAGCCCCAGCATTTT
TRBV24-1,NA,TRBJ2-2,TRBD1,CATSDLPGQGGVRTGELFF,TGTGCCACCAGTGATTTGCCGGGACAGGGGGGCGTTCGGACCGGGGAGCTGTTTTTT
TRBV5-1,NA,TRBJ2-5,NA,CASSLVGIGGETQYF,TGCGCCAGCAGCTTGGTCGGGATCGGGGGAGAGACCCAGTACTTC
TRBV24-1,NA,TRBJ2-1,TRBD2,CATGSGGAHEQFF,TGTGCCACCGGCAGCGGGGGGGCCCATGAGCAGTTCTTC
TRBV5-6,NA,TRBJ1-5,NA,CASSKGHQFNQPQHF,TGTGCCAGCAGCAAGGGACACCAATTCAATCAGCCCCAGCATTTT
TRBV30,NA,TRBJ1-1,TRBD1,CAWSLDRTGGAFF,TGTGCCTGGAGTCTAGATAGGACAGGGGGGGCTTTCTTT
TRBV6-2/TRBV6-3,NA,TRBJ1-5,TRBD1,CASSTNRGLGNQPQHF,TGTGCCAGCTCTACCAACAGGGGATTGGGCAATCAGCCCCAGCATTTT
TRBV30,NA,TRBJ1-2,TRBD1,CAWSGPSAGTGGYGYTF,TGTGCCTGGAGTGGCCCATCCGCCGGGACAGGGGGCTATGGCTACACCTTC
TRBV29-1,once,TRBJ2-3,TRBD2,CSVEDRGGWSSYGAMGNTQYF,TGCAGCGTTGAAGATCGGGGGGGTTGGTCCTCCTATGGGGCTATGGGGAATACGCAGTATTTT
TRBV7-9,once,TRBJ1-5,NA,CASSLGSAINQPQHF,TGTGCCAGCAGCTTAGGTTCAGCGATCAATCAGCCCCAGCATTTT
TRBV5-1,NA,TRBJ2-7,TRBD1,CASSSPGQGFYEQYF,TGCGCCAGCAGCTCACCGGGACAGGGCTTCTACGAGCAGTACTTC
TRBV20-1,NA,TRBJ2-1,TRBD1,CSAREDRAQQFF,TGCAGTGCTAGAGAGGACAGGGCACAGCAGTTCTTC
TRBV7-8,NA,TRBJ2-6,NA,CASSSRASISGANVLTF,TGTGCCAGCAGCTCCCGGGCCTCTATCTCTGGGGCCAACGTCCTGACTTTC
TRBV18,once,TRBJ1-1,NA,CASSPIRGGTEAFF,TGTGCCAGCTCACCAATTCGAGGGGGCACTGAAGCTTTCTTT
TRBV20-1,NA,TRBJ1-2,NA,CSARVNAATYTF,TGCAGTGCTAGAGTAAACGCAGCGACCTACACCTTC